The clone carrying this TCR beta chain was observed at least ten times. The record originates from a study of shared clonotypes between healthy human individuals. Clones were read by immunoSEQ multiplex PCR, and TCRdb kept only the in-frame ones, dropping some. The table records nearly 1,000,000 clones, around three quarters of them present only once. CDR3 size: 13 residues. Germline lookup yields CDR1 SGHDT and CDR2 YYEEEE. V was clipped by 0 bases and J by 7 bases, with 10 bases between them. This TCR came from a man in his late teens or twenties in good health. The source material was memory CD4+ T cells sorted from blood. Described subset: CD45RA-negative fraction. The rearrangement links TRBV5-6 to TRBJ2-5; D call uncertain. CDR3 in amino acids: CASSLADPLTQYF. CDR3 sequence (DNA): TGTGCCAGCAGCTTGGCCGACCCCTTGACCCAGTACTTC.